This T cell receptor beta chain was sequenced during a study of somatic mutations in cytotoxic T cells in rheumatoid arthritis. Overall study: Patient blood (about 30 ml EDTA) was taken immediately after diagnosis and before treatment.

Sequenced by immunoSEQ multiplex PCR; TCRdb stores in-frame clones only, minus some. Counted here are 20,000 to 25,000 clones, about four fifths occurring once; the ten biggest clones make up approximately 4%. V lost 5 bases, J lost 4 bases, and 8 bases stayed unmatched. Germline V gene sequence: CDR1 SEHNR, CDR2 FQNEAQ (reference sequence). This CDR3 is built from 15 residues. Study-wide points: Over 20% of CD8+ cells belonged to the largest CD8+ clone in about an eighth of the 65 patients.

Using positive magnetic bead selection on an AutoMACS, CD4+ and CD8+ cells were isolated, after which their purity was checked by flow cytometry. Comment on this clone: The antigen is not known.

This clonotype originated in an adult with rheumatoid arthritis. The rearrangement links TRBV7-9 to TRBJ2-1; 7 bases line up with TRBD1. The sequenced sample was CD8+ T cells sorted from blood. The CDR3 sequence is CASSHRDRNYNEQFF. The DNA of the CDR3 is TGTGCCAGCAGCCACCGGGACAGAAATTACAATGAGCAGTTCTTC.